Shown below are 23 T cell receptor beta chains from a single sample sequenced in a study of OX40 agonist ivuxolimab in advanced cancers. Generated by immunoSEQ multiplex PCR, the TCRdb table keeps only in-frame clones and is missing some. The repertoire holds 75,000 to 80,000 clones, with 75% to 90% as singletons. The sequencing here drew on CD4+ or CD8+ T cells sorted from blood, taken in a trial of the OX40 agonist ivuxolimab. The receptors originated from an adult with an advanced solid tumor such as melanoma, head and neck, liver or kidney cancer.

The V and J genes are TRBV5-1 and TRBJ2-7; 7 positions match TRBD1. J gave up 3 bases and V 0 bases, and 3 bases lay outside the gene matches. The CDR3 sequence is 14 residues long. CDR1 SGHRS and CDR2 YFSETQ come from the germline V gene. DNA of the CDR3: TGCGCCAGCAGCTTGGCGGGACAGAACTACGAGCAGTACTTC. Encoded protein: CASSLAGQNYEQYF. Drawing the rest from reference TRBV5-1 and TRBJ2-7, the complete variable domain is KAGVTQTPRYLIKTRGQQVTLSCSPISGHRSVSWYQQTPGQGLQFLFEYFSETQRNKGNFPGRFSGRQFSNSRSEMNVSTLELGDSALYLCASSLAGQNYEQYFGPGTRLTVT.

V gene TRBV5-4 combines with J gene TRBJ2-5, with D tentatively TRBD1 or TRBD2 (5 bases each). Trimming stripped 0 bases from V and 3 bases from J, with 15 bases between. Looked up from germline, CDR1 is SGHNT and CDR2 is YYREEE (reference sequence). The CDR3 is 16 amino acids. Here the CDR3 DNA reads TGTGCCAGCAGCTTGGAGGGGTCCCGAGGGGAAGAGACCCAGTACTTC. This sequence encodes CASSLEGSRGEETQYF.

The chain is built from TRBV20-1 and TRBJ1-2, with unresolved D. CDR1 and CDR2 (germline): DFQATT, SNEGSKA (reference sequence). The CDR3 loop spans 11 amino acids. V was shortened by 3 bases and J by 5 bases, with 7 bases between the two germline ends. CDR3 sequence: CSASGDYGYTF. For the CDR3, the DNA is TGCAGTGCTAGCGGAGATTATGGCTACACCTTC.

The chain recombines TRBV29-1 with TRBJ2-7, with a tentative D call TRBD1 (6 bases). This CDR3 is built from 13 residues. Looked up from germline, CDR1 is SQVTM and CDR2 is ANQGSEA. Trimming took 6 bases from V and 9 from J, leaving 21 bases between them. As DNA, the CDR3 is TGCAGCGTGCCCATGGGGGCTGGGGACGGGCAGTACTTC. Translated, it gives CSVPMGAGDGQYF.

The chain has TRBV10-3 and TRBJ1-1, with D maybe TRBD1 (5 bases). CDR1 is ENHRY and CDR2 is SYGVKD in the germline V gene. V was cut by 1 base and J by 4 bases, with 10 bases left in between. This CDR3 is built from 14 residues. CDR3 DNA sequence: TGTGCCATCAGTGAGTTCGGGGGTTCCACTGAAGCTTTCTTT. Encoded protein: CAISEFGGSTEAFF.

The rearrangement links TRBV18 to TRBJ2-3; D is unclear. Trimming stripped 0 bases from V and 5 bases from J, with 12 bases between. The CDR3 totals 15 residues. The germline gives CDR1 KGHSH, CDR2 LQKENI. CDR3 in amino acids: CASSPPIIVGDTQYF. The CDR3 bases are TGTGCCAGCTCACCACCCATTATCGTGGGAGATACGCAGTATTTT.

V gene TRBV5-5 combines with J gene TRBJ1-5; TRBD1 is a possible D gene (6 bases). The V gene's germline CDR1 is SGHKS and CDR2 YYEKEE (reference sequence). V gave up 5 bases and J gave up 4 bases, with 10 bases separating them. The CDR3 runs to 13 residues. The CDR3 sequence is CASSGQGNQPQHF. DNA for the CDR3: TGTGCCAGCAGTGGTCAGGGGAATCAGCCCCAGCATTTT.

This clone was found once. This chain joins TRBV5-4 and TRBJ1-2; TRBD1 is a possible D gene (6 bases). Between the trimmed V and J ends, which lost 4 bases and 8 bases, there was a span of 15 bases. Germline values: CDR1 SGHNT, CDR2 YYREEE (reference sequence). This CDR3 contains 13 residues. The CDR3 spells CASSQPGGGGYTF. CDR3 sequence (DNA): TGTGCCAGCAGCCAACCGGGGGGGGGCGGCTACACCTTC.

V usage is TRBV10-3 and J usage is TRBJ1-2; 7 bases match TRBD1. The CDR3 is 12 amino acids. The germline V gene has CDR1 ENHRY and CDR2 SYGVKD. V lost 4 bases and J lost 4; bases outside the gene matches: 0. The CDR3 protein is CAISGDSYGYTF. The CDR3 DNA reads as TGTGCCATCAGTGGGGACAGCTATGGCTACACCTTC.

The chain has TRBV10-2 and TRBJ2-7; 11 nucleotides align to TRBD2. V gave up 8 bases and J gave up 9 bases; unmatched junction bases: 12. The CDR3 length is 14 residues. From germline, CDR1 is WSHSY and CDR2 SAAADI. CDR3: CASRPGLAVTGQYF. As DNA, the CDR3 is TGCGCCAGCCGGCCGGGACTAGCGGTGACAGGGCAGTACTTC.

The CDR3 DNA is TGTGCCAGCAGTTACTTATCCACGCCAGATACGCAGTATTTT. Its translation: CASSYLSTPDTQYF. The chain couples TRBV6-5 to TRBJ2-3, with D unresolved. V was clipped by 1 base and J by 4 bases, with 9 bases between them. This CDR3 is 14 amino acids long. Germline V gene sequence: CDR1 MNHEY, CDR2 SVGAGI.

The J gene is TRBJ2-3, the V gene TRBV6-1, with D perhaps matching TRBD1 (6 bases). CDR1 and CDR2 from the germline V gene are MNHNS and SASEGT. The CDR3 runs 13 residues. Trimming stripped 6 bases from V and 3 bases from J, with 10 bases between. The CDR3 nucleotides read TGTGCCAGCAGCTATACAGGGACAGATACGCAGTATTTT. Translation gives CASSYTGTDTQYF.

The J gene is TRBJ1-2, the V gene TRBV5-4; 7 positions agree with TRBD1. The CDR3 totals 13 residues. CDR1 is SGHNT and CDR2 is YYREEE in the germline V gene (reference sequence). V shed 2 bases, J shed 8 bases, and the junction held 6 bases outside the gene matches. CDR3 protein: CASSLGGAGGYTF. In DNA, the CDR3 is TGTGCCAGCAGCTTAGGGGGCGCTGGGGGCTACACCTTC.

The rearrangement joins TRBV28 to TRBJ1-1; D call uncertain. CDR3 length equals 15 residues. The V gene's germline CDR1 is MDHEN and CDR2 SYDVKM. Trimming left V 4 bases short and J 0 bases short, with 12 bases between. CDR3 DNA: TGTGCCAGCAGTTCTCCGGGAGTTATGAACACTGAAGCTTTCTTT. It encodes CASSSPGVMNTEAFF.

V usage is TRBV10-3 and J usage is TRBJ2-2; maybe TRBD2 (6 bases). Trimming shortened V by 2 bases and J by 4 bases, and 8 bases separated the two germline ends. The germline CDR1 and CDR2 sequences are ENHRY and SYGVKD. CDR3 length: 14 amino acids. The chain's CDR3 is CAISEGGFTGELFF. CDR3 in DNA: TGTGCCATCAGTGAGGGGGGGTTCACCGGGGAGCTGTTTTTT.

This clone was detected only once. This rearrangement joins TRBV5-1 to TRBJ2-7, with D possibly matching TRBD2 (5 bases). The CDR3 is made up of 14 amino acids. Germline V gene lookup returns CDR1 SGHRS and CDR2 YFSETQ. V was cut by 0 bases and J by 2 bases, with 9 bases left in between. CDR3 nucleotide sequence: TGCGCCAGCAGCTTGGAACTAGTTACCTACGAGCAGTACTTC. Protein sequence: CASSLELVTYEQYF.

The chain combines TRBV6-6 with TRBJ1-6; D gene unclear. Trimming removed 0 bases from V and 11 bases from J, with 11 bases in between. The germline V gene has CDR1 MNHNY and CDR2 SVGAGI (reference sequence). This CDR3 has 14 residues. CDR3 amino acids: CASSYSIASAPLHF. The CDR3 nucleotides are TGTGCCAGCAGTTACTCGATAGCCTCGGCACCCCTCCACTTT.

This chain connects TRBV13 to TRBJ2-7; D gene ambiguous. Per germline, CDR1 PRHDT and CDR2 FYEKMQ (reference sequence). This CDR3 spans 15 amino acids. Trimming pared 5 bases from V and 4 bases from J, leaving 18 bases between. The DNA of the CDR3 is TGTGCCAGCAGCCTCGCCGTGGGCAGGCCGTACGAGCAGTACTTC. This encodes CASSLAVGRPYEQYF.

The DNA of the CDR3 is TGTGCCAGCAGCCAAGATGTGGGCAGGGCCGCGCGCACTGAAGCTTTCTTT. The encoded protein is CASSQDVGRAARTEAFF. This chain joins TRBV14 and TRBJ1-1; TRBD1 is a possible D gene (5 bases). The CDR3 spans 17 residues. V lost 0 bases to trimming and J lost 4 bases, with 18 bases between them. Germline V lookup: CDR1 SGHDN, CDR2 FVKESK.

The V gene is TRBV5-1, the J gene TRBJ2-7; D is ambiguous. Trimming took off 0 bases at V and 6 bases at J, with 7 bases between the two ends. This CDR3 has 12 residues. Germline V gene sequence: CDR1 SGHRS, CDR2 YFSETQ. The CDR3 coding sequence is TGCGCCAGCAGCTTGGAGGGTCCCGAGCAGTACTTC. Translation gives CASSLEGPEQYF.

Written as DNA, the CDR3 is TGTGCCAGCAGTGGGGGAACAGGGGGCGTTCAGCCCCAGCATTTT. It specifies CASSGGTGGVQPQHF. The J gene is TRBJ1-5, the V gene TRBV6-5; 9 bases map to TRBD1. Germline V gene sequence: CDR1 MNHEY, CDR2 SVGAGI. This CDR3 is 15 amino acids long. V trimming: 5 bases; J trimming: 6 bases; junction bases outside the gene matches: 8.

The V and J genes are TRBV5-1 and TRBJ2-5; D gene ambiguous. V was clipped by 0 bases and J by 5 bases, with 8 bases between them. Per the germline V gene, CDR1 is SGHRS and CDR2 is YFSETQ. This CDR3 region has 13 residues. CDR3 in DNA: TGCGCCAGCAGCTTGGGCGCGCTGGAGACCCAGTACTTC. Translated: CASSLGALETQYF.

The chain uses TRBV29-1 and TRBJ2-5; D is perhaps TRBD2 (5 bases). The J call could be wrong; TRBJ2-7 is a better fit for the DNA end. CDR1 is SQVTM, CDR2 ANQGSEA, per germline. The CDR3 totals 17 residues. The CDR3 here is CSVEDQKASGITYEQYF. The CDR3 DNA reads TGCAGCGTTGAAGATCAAAAGGCGTCGGGGATTACCTACGAGCAGTACTTC.